The rows below give T cell receptor beta chains drawn from one sample of a study of Ad26.COV2.S vaccination and SARS-CoV-2 variants. Data came from immunoSEQ multiplex PCR; TCRdb stores just in-frame clones and leaves some out. The data contain about 400,000 clones, over 75% of them singletons. Sequencing was performed on peripheral blood, taken in a trial of Ad26.COV2.S vaccine versus placebo. The receptor source for this set is a person between 18 and 60 years old who received the Ad26.COV2.S COVID-19 vaccine or a placebo. CDR3s include the opening cysteine and the closing phenylalanine or tryptophan. The D gene is left open where the match is weak. Size tells how often a clone was seen (once, few, many) or the class of an expanded clone, and some rows leave it out.

size	V	J	D	DNA	CDR3
NA	TRBV28	TRBJ2-2	NA	TGTGCCAGCACCAAACTGGGACAAACGAACACCGGGGAGCTGTTTTTT	CASTKLGQTNTGELFF
NA	TRBV2	TRBJ1-1	TRBD1	TGTGCCAGAACAGGGGTTGGGAACACTGAAGCTTTCTTT	CARTGVGNTEAFF
NA	TRBV27	TRBJ1-3	NA	TGTGCCAGCAGTTTGCATGGCCCTGGAAACACCATATATTTT	CASSLHGPGNTIYF
NA	TRBV19	TRBJ2-7	TRBD2	TGTGCCAGTAGTACGCCGGGACTAAGGAACGAGCAGTACTTC	CASSTPGLRNEQYF
NA	TRBV12-5	TRBJ2-4	NA	TGTGCTAGTGGTCACCCAGAGTTAAACATTCAGTACTTC	CASGHPELNIQYF
few	TRBV7-3	TRBJ2-1	TRBD2	TGTGCCAGCAGCTCCCACCTAGCGGGGGGGCGGAATGAGCAGTTCTTC	CASSSHLAGGRNEQFF
NA	TRBV27	TRBJ1-3	TRBD1	TGTGCCAGCAGTTTATCGAGAGGGGGCGGTCACACCATATATTTT	CASSLSRGGGHTIYF
NA	TRBV7-2	TRBJ2-5	NA	TGTGCCAGCAGCTCTAGGGGTCCCGGGGGTGAGACCCAGTACTTC	CASSSRGPGGETQYF
NA	TRBV5-6	TRBJ1-1	NA	TGTGCCAGCAGCTTGGTCCGGGCGGAGGTCACTGAAGCTTTCTTT	CASSLVRAEVTEAFF
NA	TRBV3-1/TRBV3-2	TRBJ2-3	NA	TGTGCCAGCAGCCAAGATCCAACCGGGGCCAGGGATACGCAGTATTTT	CASSQDPTGARDTQYF
NA	TRBV7-3	TRBJ2-1	TRBD1	TGTGCCAGCAGCCTTGTGACAGGGTCCTACAATGAGCAGTTCTTC	CASSLVTGSYNEQFF
NA	TRBV4-3	TRBJ2-1	NA	TGCGCCAGCAGCGAAAACAATGAGCAGTTCTTC	CASSENNEQFF
NA	TRBV28	TRBJ1-6	NA	TGTGCCAGCAGTTTTAGAGGGATTCATAATTCACCCCTCCACTTT	CASSFRGIHNSPLHF
many	TRBV6-4	TRBJ2-4	NA	TGTGCCAGCAGCCCCCAGGCAGGGGCTGAAAACATTCAGTACTTC	CASSPQAGAENIQYF
NA	TRBV9	TRBJ1-5	TRBD1	TGTGCCAGCAGCGCCACACAGGGGGCCAATCAGCCCCAGCATTTT	CASSATQGANQPQHF
NA	TRBV6-6	TRBJ1-1	NA	TGTGCCAGCAGTTACTCGAACACTGAAGCTTTCTTT	CASSYSNTEAFF
NA	TRBV20-1	TRBJ1-1	NA	TGCAGTGCTAGGGGTACTGAAGCTTTCTTT	CSARGTEAFF
NA	TRBV10-3	TRBJ2-3	NA	TGTGCCATTAAACAGGGCTTAAGCACAGATACGCAGTATTTT	CAIKQGLSTDTQYF
NA	TRBV7-9	TRBJ1-3	TRBD1	TGTGCCAGCAGCTTAGTGTTCCGTCACAGGGGAGAAAACACCATATATTTT	CASSLVFRHRGENTIYF
once	TRBV28	TRBJ1-5	NA	TGTGCCAGCAGTTTACGGCAATACAATCAGCCCCAGCATTTT	CASSLRQYNQPQHF
NA	TRBV5-1	TRBJ2-1	TRBD1	TGCGCCAGCAGCTTGGGGGACAGGTTGGGCAATGAGCAGTTCTTC	CASSLGDRLGNEQFF
NA	TRBV6-5	TRBJ2-7	NA	TGTGCCAGCAGTTACTCTCCTCCCCCTTACGAGCAGTACTTC	CASSYSPPPYEQYF
NA	TRBV28	TRBJ2-1	NA	TGTGCCAGCAGTCCACCGGGACGGGTCAATGAGCAGTTCTTC	CASSPPGRVNEQFF
NA	TRBV5-1	TRBJ2-5	NA	TGCGCCAGCAGTTACGCTAGACCACAAGAGACCCAGTACTTC	CASSYARPQETQYF
few	TRBV5-6	TRBJ1-2	NA	TGTGCCAGCAGCTGGCCCTCGGGGGCGGCTGGCTACACCTTC	CASSWPSGAAGYTF
once	TRBV9	TRBJ2-7	NA	TGTGCCAGCAGCGTAGGAGTCAACTCCTACGAGCAGTACTTC	CASSVGVNSYEQYF
once	TRBV6-6	TRBJ2-7	TRBD2	TGTGCCAGCAGTCCCCGACTAGCGGCCCCCTCCTACGAGCAGTACTTC	CASSPRLAAPSYEQYF
few	TRBV28	TRBJ1-2	NA	TGTGCCAGCAGTTTAGGAGGGGCTTGGTATGGCTACACCTTC	CASSLGGAWYGYTF